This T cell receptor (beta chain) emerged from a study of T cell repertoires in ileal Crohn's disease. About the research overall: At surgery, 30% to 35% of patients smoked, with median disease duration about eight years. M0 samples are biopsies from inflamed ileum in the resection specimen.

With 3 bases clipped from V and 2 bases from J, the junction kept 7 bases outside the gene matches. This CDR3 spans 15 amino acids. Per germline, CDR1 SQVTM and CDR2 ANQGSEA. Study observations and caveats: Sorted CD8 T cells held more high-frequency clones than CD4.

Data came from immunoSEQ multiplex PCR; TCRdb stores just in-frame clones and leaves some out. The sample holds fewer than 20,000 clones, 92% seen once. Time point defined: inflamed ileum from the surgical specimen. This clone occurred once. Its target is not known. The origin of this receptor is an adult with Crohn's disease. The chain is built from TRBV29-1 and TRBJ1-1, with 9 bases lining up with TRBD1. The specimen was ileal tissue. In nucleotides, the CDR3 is TGCAGCGTTGATAAACAGGGGGCTGAAAACACTGAAGCTTTCTTT. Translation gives CSVDKQGAENTEAFF. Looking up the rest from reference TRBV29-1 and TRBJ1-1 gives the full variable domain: SAVISQKPSRDICQRGTSLTIQCQVDSQVTMMFWYRQQPGQSLTLIATANQGSEATYESGFVIDKFPISRPNLTFSTLTVSNMSPEDSSIYLCSVDKQGAENTEAFFGQGTRLTVV.